The 14 T cell receptor beta chains reported below all come from one sample, sequenced in a study of siplizumab effects on memory and regulatory T cells. The repertoire was sequenced with immunoSEQ multiplex PCR; TCRdb's copy has only in-frame clones and lacks some. This sample has about 75,000 clones, with roughly 93% found just once. The specimen was CD8+ T cells sorted from blood. All receptors derive from a human donor in good health.

Remarks on this clone: Germline and junction disagree at one end, which may indicate a read error. The rearrangement uses TRBV7-9 and TRBJ1-6, with D uncertain. The CDR3 totals 13 residues. The V gene's germline CDR1 is SEHNR and CDR2 FQNEAQ (reference sequence). CDR3 DNA sequence: TGCGCCAGCAGCCAAAATGGTAATTCACCCCTCCACTTT. Protein sequence: CASSQNGNSPLHF. The full variable domain, in which reference TRBV7-9 and TRBJ1-6 provide the parts outside the CDR3, is DTGVSQNPRHKITKRGQNVTFRCDPISEHNRLYWYRQTLGQGPEFLTYFQNEAQLEKSRLLSDRFSAERPKGSFSTLEIQRTEQGDSAMYLCASSQNGNSPLHFGNGTRLTVT.

The chain employs TRBV2 and TRBJ2-1; TRBD1 matches at 8 bases. Trimming cost V 9 bases and J 0 bases; bases outside gene matches: 10. CDR3 length: 16 amino acids. Germline-derived CDR1 and CDR2 are SNHLY and FYNNEI. The CDR3 sequence: CASPGTGPSSYNEQFF. The CDR3 nucleotides read TGTGCCAGTCCCGGGACAGGACCAAGCTCCTACAATGAGCAGTTCTTC.

The chain joins TRBV5-6 to TRBJ1-5; 12 nucleotides line up with TRBD1. The CDR3 totals 16 residues. Germline CDR1 reads SGHDT; CDR2 reads YYEEEE. Unmatched junction bases numbered 3, after V lost 0 bases and J lost 5 bases. CDR3: CASSLAGQGAYQPQHF. The CDR3 DNA reads TGTGCCAGCAGCTTGGCGGGACAGGGGGCCTATCAGCCCCAGCATTTT.

The V and J genes are TRBV29-1 and TRBJ2-2; D remains ambiguous. The length of the CDR3 is 13 residues. Per the germline V gene, CDR1 is SQVTM and CDR2 is ANQGSEA. V was clipped by 1 base and J by 4 bases, with 7 bases between them. CDR3 sequence: CSVEVGGTGELFF. CDR3 nucleotide sequence: TGCAGCGTTGAAGTGGGCGGCACCGGGGAGCTGTTTTTT.

As DNA, the CDR3 is TGTGCCAGCAGCTTCCCCACGGGGGGCCACACCGGGGAGCTGTTTTTT. This gives the protein CASSFPTGGHTGELFF. The rearrangement links TRBV11-3 to TRBJ2-2; possible D gene TRBD2, 7 bases. This CDR3 has 16 residues. Per germline, CDR1 SGHNT and CDR2 YENEEA. V dropped 3 bases and J dropped 3 bases, with 14 bases sitting between them.

There are a few counts of this clone. The J gene is TRBJ2-3, the V gene TRBV6-4; 10 bases map to TRBD2. The V gene end was trimmed by 6 bases and the J gene end by 1 base; junction bases not matched to a gene: 4. The CDR3 is 15 amino acids. The V gene's germline CDR1 is MRHNA and CDR2 SNTAGT. The CDR3 loop is CASSETSGGTDTQYF. The CDR3 DNA is TGTGCCAGCAGCGAAACTAGCGGGGGCACAGATACGCAGTATTTT.

J is TRBJ1-1 and V is TRBV4-1, with a possible D match to TRBD1 (5 bases). The CDR3 is 13 residues long. Trimming left V 3 bases short and J 5 bases short, with 10 bases between. Germline values: CDR1 MGHRA, CDR2 YSYEKL. For the CDR3, the DNA is TGCGCCAGCAGCCACAGCAGGGATACTGAAGCTTTCTTT. Its translation: CASSHSRDTEAFF.

This rearrangement joins TRBV5-1 to TRBJ2-3, with a weak D call TRBD2 (6 bases). Germline values: CDR1 SGHRS, CDR2 YFSETQ. The CDR3 covers 17 residues. Between the trimmed V and J ends, which lost 0 bases and 4 bases, there was a span of 18 bases. The CDR3 spells CASSLALYKGTADTQYF. The CDR3 nucleotides are TGCGCCAGCAGCTTGGCCCTTTATAAGGGGACTGCAGATACGCAGTATTTT.

This clone was seen only a few times. V usage is TRBV6-1 and J usage is TRBJ1-4; no definite D call. The CDR3 is made up of 13 amino acids. Germline V gene sequence: CDR1 MNHNS, CDR2 SASEGT. Trimming shortened V by 7 bases and J by 5 bases, and 11 bases separated the two germline ends. The CDR3 bases are TGTGCCAGCAATCTTCAGGAGAATGAAAAACTGTTTTTT. Translation: CASNLQENEKLFF.

The chain recombines TRBV6-4 with TRBJ2-3, with 12 bases matching TRBD2. Looked up from germline, CDR1 is MRHNA and CDR2 is SNTAGT. Germline trimming cut 5 bases from V and 0 bases from J; bases unmatched to any gene: 0. This CDR3 spans 15 amino acids. The CDR3 DNA sequence: TGTGCCAGCAGTCTAGCGGGGGGGAGCACAGATACGCAGTATTTT. Protein: CASSLAGGSTDTQYF.

The rearrangement joins TRBV6-6 to TRBJ1-2; 9 bases map to TRBD1. From germline, CDR1 is MNHNY and CDR2 SVGAGI (reference sequence). Germline trimming cut 6 bases from V and 4 bases from J; bases unmatched to any gene: 12. The CDR3 contains 16 residues. CDR3 region: CASSSQYRGPFYGYTF. The CDR3 DNA sequence: TGTGCCAGCAGCTCGCAATACAGGGGGCCCTTCTATGGCTACACCTTC.

This chain connects TRBV6-1 to TRBJ2-5, with D possibly being TRBD1 or TRBD2 (5 bases each). CDR1 and CDR2 (germline): MNHNS, SASEGT. CDR3 length: 15 residues. The V gene lost 1 base and the J gene lost 2 bases, with 11 bases spanning the gap. The CDR3, as DNA: TGTGCCAGCAGTGAAGGGGACGGGGTACAAGAGACCCAGTACTTC. This encodes CASSEGDGVQETQYF.

This sequence joins TRBV7-6 and TRBJ2-1; TRBD2 matches at 9 bases. The CDR3 spans 14 residues. Germline values: CDR1 SGHVS, CDR2 FNYEAQ. The J segment lost 8 bases and the V segment lost 6 bases, leaving 8 bases of the junction unmatched. The chain's CDR3 is CASSGTSWSYEQFF. Here the CDR3 DNA reads TGTGCCAGCAGTGGGACTAGCTGGTCGTATGAGCAGTTCTTC.

The V gene is TRBV7-9, the J gene TRBJ1-2, with a weak D call TRBD1 (6 bases). This CDR3 has 13 residues. Germline V gene sequence: CDR1 SEHNR, CDR2 FQNEAQ (reference sequence). The germline V and J ends were trimmed by 2 bases and 10 bases, with 14 bases remaining between them. The CDR3 DNA reads TGTGCCAGCAGCTTAAATCAGGGGCAGGACTACACCTTC. It specifies CASSLNQGQDYTF.